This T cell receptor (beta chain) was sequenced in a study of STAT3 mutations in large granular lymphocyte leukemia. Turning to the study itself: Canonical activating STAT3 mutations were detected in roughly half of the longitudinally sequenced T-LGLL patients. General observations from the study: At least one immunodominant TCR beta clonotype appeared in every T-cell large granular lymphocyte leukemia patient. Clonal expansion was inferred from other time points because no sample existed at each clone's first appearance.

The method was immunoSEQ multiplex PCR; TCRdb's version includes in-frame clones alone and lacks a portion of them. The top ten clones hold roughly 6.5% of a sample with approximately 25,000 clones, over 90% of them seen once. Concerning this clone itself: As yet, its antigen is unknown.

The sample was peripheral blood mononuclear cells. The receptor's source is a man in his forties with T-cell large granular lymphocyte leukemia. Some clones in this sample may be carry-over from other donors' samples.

For the CDR3, the DNA is TGTGCCAGCAGCTTGGCCGGCAGCAATCAGCCCCAGCATTTT. It yields the protein CASSLAGSNQPQHF. The chain has TRBV5-4 and TRBJ1-5; the D is unclear. The V gene lost 0 bases and the J gene lost 1 base, with 5 bases spanning the gap. The CDR3 runs to 14 residues. The germline CDR1 and CDR2 sequences are SGHNT and YYREEE (reference sequence).